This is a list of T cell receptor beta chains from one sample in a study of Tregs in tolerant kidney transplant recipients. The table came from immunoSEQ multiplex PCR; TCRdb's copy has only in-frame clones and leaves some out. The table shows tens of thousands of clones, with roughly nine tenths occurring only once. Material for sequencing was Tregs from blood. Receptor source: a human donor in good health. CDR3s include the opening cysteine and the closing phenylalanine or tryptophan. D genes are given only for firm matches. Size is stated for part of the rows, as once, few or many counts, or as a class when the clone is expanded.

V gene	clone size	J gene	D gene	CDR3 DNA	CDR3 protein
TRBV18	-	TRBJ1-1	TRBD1	TGTGCCAGCTCACGCGGGACAGCTGTGAACACTGAAGCTTTCTTT	CASSRGTAVNTEAFF
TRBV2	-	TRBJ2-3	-	TGTGCCAGCAGTGGGGTAGAAGGGGAGACAGATACGCAGTATTTT	CASSGVEGETDTQYF
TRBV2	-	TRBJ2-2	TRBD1	TGTGCCGGCAGGGGGAGAGGGGAGTTGAACACCGGGGAGCTGTTTTTT	CAGRGRGELNTGELFF
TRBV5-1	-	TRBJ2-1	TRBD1	TGCGCCAGCAGCTTCGGCCCGGGACAGAGTTACAATGAGCAGTTCTTC	CASSFGPGQSYNEQFF
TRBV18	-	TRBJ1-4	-	TGTGCCAGCGCGGCCGACAGTGCAACTAATGAAAAACTGTTTTTT	CASAADSATNEKLFF
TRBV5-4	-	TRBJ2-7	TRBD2	TGTGCCAGCAGTTTCTTCGTGGGACTAGCGGGGGCCTACGAGCAGTACTTC	CASSFFVGLAGAYEQYF
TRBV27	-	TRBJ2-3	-	TGTGCCAGCAGTTTAGGCCCCACAGATACGCAGTATTTT	CASSLGPTDTQYF
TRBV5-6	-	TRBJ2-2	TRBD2	TGTGCCAGCAGCTCACCGGGACTAGCGCAGAACACCGGGGAGCTGTTTTTT	CASSSPGLAQNTGELFF
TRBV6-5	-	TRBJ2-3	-	TGTGCCAGCAGTTACTCAGGAAGAACTACGCAGTATTTT	CASSYSGRTTQYF
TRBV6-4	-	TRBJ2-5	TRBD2	TGTGCCAGCAGTGTCCGTGCGGGAGAGGGGGAGACCCAGTACTTC	CASSVRAGEGETQYF
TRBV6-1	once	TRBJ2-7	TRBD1	TGTGCCAGCAGTGCTGACAGGGCCCACGAGCAGTACTTC	CASSADRAHEQYF
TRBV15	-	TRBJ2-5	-	TGTGCCACCAGCAGAGCAAGGGACTCCCGGGAGACCCAGTACTTC	CATSRARDSRETQYF
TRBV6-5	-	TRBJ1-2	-	TGTGCCAGCAGTTACTCGGGCAGGATGGGTGGCTACACCTTC	CASSYSGRMGGYTF
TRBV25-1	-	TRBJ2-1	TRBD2	TGTGCCAGCAGTGACCGGACCTCGACTAGCGGGAGCAATGAGCAGTTCTTC	CASSDRTSTSGSNEQFF
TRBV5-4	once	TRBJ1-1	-	TGTGCCAGCAGCCAAGGGGCACCCCCTACGGCCACTGAAGCTTTCTTT	CASSQGAPPTATEAFF
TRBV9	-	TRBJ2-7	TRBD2	TGTGCCAGCAGCTCGCGGACTAGCGGGGTGAACGAGCAGTACTTC	CASSSRTSGVNEQYF
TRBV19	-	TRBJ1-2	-	TGTGCCAGTAGTATTGCAGGGAGAGGCTACACCTTC	CASSIAGRGYTF
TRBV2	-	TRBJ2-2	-	TGTGCCAGCAGTGAAATGGGTTCCGGGGAGCTGTTTTTT	CASSEMGSGELFF
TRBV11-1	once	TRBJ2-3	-	TGTGCCAGCAGCCTCTCGGCGGCTAGCACAGATACGCAGTATTTT	CASSLSAASTDTQYF
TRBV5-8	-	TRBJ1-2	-	TGTGCCAGCAGAGAACCCGGGCCACCTCGCCCTCAATATGGCTACACCTTC	CASREPGPPRPQYGYTF
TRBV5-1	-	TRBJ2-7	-	TGCGCCAGCAGCTCCGGGACTCCTCCCTACGAGCAGTACTTC	CASSSGTPPYEQYF
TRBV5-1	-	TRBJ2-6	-	TGCGCCAGCAGCTTGACCGGAAACTCTGGGGCCAACGTCCTGACTTTC	CASSLTGNSGANVLTF
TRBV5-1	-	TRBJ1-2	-	TGCGCCAGCAGCCCAGCCGCAGGGTCCCCCCGCTTC	CASSPAAGSPRF
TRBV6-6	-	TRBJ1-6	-	TGTGCCAGCAGTTACGCTAATTCACCCCTCCACTTT	CASSYANSPLHF
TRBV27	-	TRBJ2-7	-	TGTGCCAGCAGTTTTAAAGGGACGGCAAGCTCCTACGAGCAGTACTTC	CASSFKGTASSYEQYF
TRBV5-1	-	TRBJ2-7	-	TGCGCCAGCAGCCTTGTAGGGTCGATCGTCTCCGAGCAGTACTTC	CASSLVGSIVSEQYF
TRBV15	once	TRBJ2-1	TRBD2	TGTGCCACCAGCAGGCAGGGACTAGCGGGGAATGAGCAGTTCTTC	CATSRQGLAGNEQFF
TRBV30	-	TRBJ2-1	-	TGTGCCTGGGGGGGAGGCAGGAGCTCCTACAATGAGCAGTTCTTC	CAWGGGRSSYNEQFF
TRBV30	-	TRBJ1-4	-	TGTGCCTGGAGTAGGTGGCAGGGCGATTGGAAACTGTTTTTT	CAWSRWQGDWKLFF
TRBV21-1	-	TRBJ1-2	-	TGTGCCAGCAGCAAAGAAGTAGGACGGAGATTCTATGGCTACACCTTC	CASSKEVGRRFYGYTF
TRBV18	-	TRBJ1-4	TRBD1	TGTGCCAGCTCACCATTGGGACAGCCCAATGAAAAACTGTTTTTT	CASSPLGQPNEKLFF
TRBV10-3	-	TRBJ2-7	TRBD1	TGTGCCATCGGTCCCGCCATGGGGCTGGCCTTGACAGGGGGTTTATACGAGCAGTACTTC	CAIGPAMGLALTGGLYEQYF
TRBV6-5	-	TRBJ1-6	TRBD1	TGTGCCAGCAGTTCGATCGGGACAGGGAATTCACCCCTCCACTTT	CASSSIGTGNSPLHF
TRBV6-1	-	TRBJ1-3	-	TGTGCCAGTCCCTCAGGAAACACCATATATTTT	CASPSGNTIYF
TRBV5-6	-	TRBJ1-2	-	TGTGCCAGCAGCTTGTATGGGGTTAACTATGGCTACACCTTC	CASSLYGVNYGYTF
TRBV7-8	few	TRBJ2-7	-	TGTGCCAGCAGCTTAGGGTTCCGGGGGACCTACGAGCAGTACTTC	CASSLGFRGTYEQYF
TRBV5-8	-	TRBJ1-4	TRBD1	TGTGCCAGCAGCTCGTGGACAGGGGGGCTCGAAAAACTGTTTTTT	CASSSWTGGLEKLFF
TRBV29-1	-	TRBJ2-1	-	TGCAGCGCTGCGATCGGACGGGATCCCTTATCCCAGTTCTTC	CSAAIGRDPLSQFF
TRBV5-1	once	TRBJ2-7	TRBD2	TGCGCCAGCAGCTTAGGTAGTCTTGTTTGGCGGGAGGGCCGACCCTCCTACGAGCAGTACTTC	CASSLGSLVWREGRPSYEQYF
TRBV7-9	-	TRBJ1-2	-	TGTGCCAGCAGCTTAGCCCAGCCCTATGGCTACACCTTC	CASSLAQPYGYTF
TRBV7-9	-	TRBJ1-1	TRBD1	TGTGCCAGCAGCCTGGGGACAGGGGTTAGGTCGAACACTGAAGCTTTCTTT	CASSLGTGVRSNTEAFF
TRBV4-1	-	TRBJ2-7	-	TGCGCCAGCAGCGTTGGCCCGGCGGCGAGCTCCTACGAGCAGTACTTC	CASSVGPAASSYEQYF
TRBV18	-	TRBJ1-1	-	TGTGCCAGCTCACCACCGGCCAGGGGAGGCACTGAAGCTTTCTTT	CASSPPARGGTEAFF
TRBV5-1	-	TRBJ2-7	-	TGCGCCAGCAGCTTCACCTCGAGCTCCTACGAGCAGTACTTC	CASSFTSSSYEQYF
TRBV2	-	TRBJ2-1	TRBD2	TGTGCCAGCAGGGCCCTAGCGGGAGGGTACAATGAGCAGTTCTTC	CASRALAGGYNEQFF
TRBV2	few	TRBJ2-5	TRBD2	TGTGCCAGCAGTAGAGGAACTAGCGGGACGTCCCAGTACTTC	CASSRGTSGTSQYF
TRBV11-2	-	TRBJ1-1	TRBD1	TGTGCCAGCAGCCCGGGACAGGGGTGGGACACTGAAGCTTTCTTT	CASSPGQGWDTEAFF
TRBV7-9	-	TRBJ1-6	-	TGTGCCAGCAGCTTAGAAGGGGGGTACTCACCCCTCCACTTT	CASSLEGGYSPLHF
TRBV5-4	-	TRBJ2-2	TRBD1	TGTGCCAGCGGACGACAGGGCAACACCGGGGAGCTGTTTTTT	CASGRQGNTGELFF
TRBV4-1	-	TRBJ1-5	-	TGCGCCAGCAGCCAAAACACATATAGCAATCAGCCCCAGCATTTT	CASSQNTYSNQPQHF
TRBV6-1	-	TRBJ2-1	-	TGTGCCAGCAGTGCTCGGGGGCGGGCCAGCTCCTACAATGAGCAGTTCTTC	CASSARGRASSYNEQFF
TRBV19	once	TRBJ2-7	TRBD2	TGTGCCAGCTCCCGCGGGAGGGGGCACTACGAGCAGTACTTC	CASSRGRGHYEQYF
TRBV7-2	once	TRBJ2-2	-	TGTGCCAGCAACTTGGGTTGGACCGGGGAGCTGTTTTTT	CASNLGWTGELFF
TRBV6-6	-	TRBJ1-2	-	TGTGCCAGCAGCCCGGGCCCTACCTGGGGCTACACCTTC	CASSPGPTWGYTF
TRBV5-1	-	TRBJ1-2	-	TGCGCCAGCAGCCGAGCCGAGGGTAGCGGCTACACCTTC	CASSRAEGSGYTF
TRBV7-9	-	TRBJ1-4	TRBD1	TGTGCCAGCAGGGGAAACAGGGGGCTGGGGGAAAAACTGTTTTTT	CASRGNRGLGEKLFF
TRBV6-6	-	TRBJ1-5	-	TGTGCCAGCAGGATGGCGAGCAATCAGCCCCAGCATTTT	CASRMASNQPQHF
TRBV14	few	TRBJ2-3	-	TGTGCCACCTCCCGGGTGGGAGGGGGCAATACGCAGTATTTT	CATSRVGGGNTQYF
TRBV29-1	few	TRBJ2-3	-	TGCAGCGTGGCCAAGGAGGGTTTCGGCACAGATACGCAGTATTTT	CSVAKEGFGTDTQYF
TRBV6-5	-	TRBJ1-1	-	TGTGCCAGCAGCCGTTACGGGGGTATGAACACTGAAGCTTTCTTT	CASSRYGGMNTEAFF